The 21 T cell receptor beta chains below were found in one sample sequenced in a study of technical replicates of blood from a handful of donors. This table comes from immunoSEQ multiplex PCR, and its TCRdb copy is limited to in-frame clones, with some not included. Here the sample spans more than 65,000 clones, 80% to 95% being singletons. Sequencing used T cells isolated from PBMCs. The receptors here all came from a human donor in good health.

The chain combines TRBV27 with TRBJ2-7; 8 bases are shared with TRBD1. Trimming at V came to 6 bases and at J to 2 bases, leaving 6 bases not matched to a gene. The V gene's germline CDR1 is MNHEY and CDR2 SMNVEV (reference sequence). This CDR3 has 14 residues. The CDR3 reads CASRWTGTTYEQYF. The CDR3 DNA is TGTGCCAGCAGGTGGACAGGGACCACCTACGAGCAGTACTTC.

J is TRBJ1-2 and V is TRBV11-2, with 8 bases identical to TRBD1. CDR1 is SGHAT, CDR2 FQNNGV, per germline. V trimming: 6 bases; J trimming: 6 bases; junction bases outside the gene matches: 9. The CDR3 extends over 14 amino acids. This chain's CDR3 is CASRLAGGWNGYTF. CDR3 sequence (DNA): TGTGCCAGCAGGCTAGCAGGGGGCTGGAATGGCTACACCTTC.

A few counts support this clone. The CDR3 DNA reads as TGTGCCAGCAGCGTACAGGGGGCAAACACTGAAGCTTTCTTT. Protein: CASSVQGANTEAFF. The chain uses TRBV9 and TRBJ1-1; 8 bases agree with TRBD1. The length of the CDR3 is 14 residues. Germline V gene sequence: CDR1 SGDLS, CDR2 YYNGEE. J was trimmed by 2 bases and V by 1 base; bases with no gene match: 1. Full variable domain (remainder filled in from reference TRBV9 and TRBJ1-1): DSGVTQTPKHLITATGQRVTLRCSPRSGDLSVYWYQQSLDQGLQFLIQYYNGEERAKGNILERFSAQQFPDLHSELNLSSLELGDSALYFCASSVQGANTEAFFGQGTRLTVV.

The chain links TRBV30 to TRBJ2-1; tentative D call: TRBD2 (6 bases). Germline values: CDR1 GTSNPN, CDR2 SVGIG (reference sequence). V was shortened by 0 bases and J by 4 bases, with 10 bases between the two germline ends. The CDR3 loop spans 14 amino acids. CDR3 in amino acids: CAWSVRRGYNEQFF. DNA of the CDR3: TGTGCCTGGAGTGTACGTCGGGGGTACAATGAGCAGTTCTTC.

V usage is TRBV25-1 and J usage is TRBJ2-7; D call uncertain. Deletions cut 4 bases from V and 0 bases from J, with 4 bases between. Germline-derived CDR1 and CDR2 are MGHDK and SYGVNS. CDR3 length: 12 amino acids. The chain's CDR3 is CASSANSYEQYF. In nucleotides, the CDR3 is TGTGCCAGCAGTGCAAACTCCTACGAGCAGTACTTC.

This clone occurred a few times. The J gene is TRBJ2-7, the V gene TRBV14; D perhaps matches TRBD2 (5 bases). This CDR3 region has 14 residues. V was pared by 1 base and J by 6 bases, with 13 bases between. CDR1 SGHDN and CDR2 FVKESK come from the germline V gene. CDR3 amino acids: CASSQAGFLREQYF. As DNA, the CDR3 is TGTGCCAGCAGCCAAGCGGGGTTTTTGCGCGAGCAGTACTTC.

This sequence joins TRBV7-9 and TRBJ1-2; TRBD1 agrees at 9 bases. J gave up 10 bases and V 1 base, and 10 bases lay outside the gene matches. Germline lookup yields CDR1 SEHNR and CDR2 FQNEAQ (reference sequence). The CDR3 has 15 amino acids. The CDR3 region has the DNA TGTGCCAGCAGCTTAGGTTTTGGGACAGGGATGGTCTACACCTTC. Translation gives CASSLGFGTGMVYTF.

The CDR3 sequence: CATSRDSAGGNEQFF. The CDR3 region has the DNA TGTGCCACCAGCAGAGATTCAGCGGGAGGTAATGAGCAGTTCTTC. The chain links TRBV15 to TRBJ2-1, with 9 bases matching TRBD2. This CDR3 comprises 15 residues. Trimming removed 0 bases from V and 7 bases from J; junction bases left unmatched: 4. The germline CDR1 and CDR2 sequences are LNHNV and YYDKDF (reference sequence).

The chain couples TRBV28 to TRBJ1-1; perhaps TRBD1 as D (6 bases). Trimming stripped 5 bases from V and 5 bases from J, with 12 bases between. The CDR3 spans 13 residues. Germline values: CDR1 MDHEN, CDR2 SYDVKM. CDR3 sequence (DNA): TGTGCCAGCAGTACCAGGGGAGAGACTGAAGCTTTCTTT. Its protein is CASSTRGETEAFF.

This chain uses TRBV4-2 with TRBJ2-1; 14 nucleotides agree with TRBD2. The germline gives CDR1 LGHNA, CDR2 YNFKEQ. The ends lost 0 bases at V and 7 bases at J; junction bases unmatched: 8. CDR3 length: 18 residues. CDR3 bases: TGTGCCAGCAGCCAAGAAGTCGCCGGGACTAGCGGGAGTAATGAGCAGTTCTTC. Its translation is CASSQEVAGTSGSNEQFF.

The V and J genes are TRBV7-2 and TRBJ2-1; 10 bases are shared with TRBD2. V shed 4 bases and J 5 bases; nucleotides not matched to a gene: 11. There are 17 residues in the CDR3. The germline V gene has CDR1 SGHTA and CDR2 FQGNSA. In DNA form, the CDR3 reads TGTGCCAGCAGCTACTCACAGCGGGAGGGTTGGAACAATGAGCAGTTCTTC. It yields the protein CASSYSQREGWNNEQFF.

The gene calls are TRBV6-1 and TRBJ1-3; D gene ambiguous. CDR3 size: 15 residues. The V end was cut by 6 bases, the J end by 4 bases, with 16 bases between. Germline CDR1 and CDR2: MNHNS and SASEGT. The CDR3: CASSEGGSFGNTIYF. The CDR3 coding sequence is TGTGCCAGCAGCGAGGGTGGAAGCTTCGGAAACACCATATATTTT.

This clone was found once. The chain employs TRBV5-1 and TRBJ2-5; D not resolved. The CDR3 is 11 amino acids. V was pared by 7 bases and J by 2 bases, with 6 bases between. CDR1 is SGHRS, CDR2 YFSETQ, per germline. The CDR3 here is CASAEQETQYF. The DNA of the CDR3 is TGCGCCAGCGCAGAACAAGAGACCCAGTACTTC.

The chain links TRBV27 to TRBJ2-7; D perhaps matches TRBD2 (6 bases). V was trimmed by 3 bases and J by 6 bases, leaving 15 bases between them. The CDR3 is 14 amino acids. Germline V gene sequence: CDR1 MNHEY, CDR2 SMNVEV (reference sequence). CDR3 residues: CASSLGGGIFEQYF. DNA of the CDR3: TGTGCCAGCAGTTTGGGGGGTGGGATCTTCGAGCAGTACTTC.

This clone showed up just once. The chain links TRBV5-6 to TRBJ1-2, with a weak D call TRBD1 (5 bases). V shed 3 bases and J shed 4 bases, with 19 bases lying between them. The CDR3 has 16 residues. From germline, CDR1 is SGHDT and CDR2 YYEEEE. Here the CDR3 DNA reads TGTGCCAGCAGCTCACCCCGCAGTACAGGCATCTATGGCTACACCTTC. Protein sequence: CASSSPRSTGIYGYTF.

This clone appeared a single time. The chain links TRBV6-1 to TRBJ2-1, with 9 positions matching TRBD1. V trimming: 6 bases; J trimming: 6 bases; junction bases outside the gene matches: 9. Germline CDR1 is MNHNS and CDR2 is SASEGT. CDR3 length: 15 residues. Here the CDR3 reads CASSSGTGLSNEQFF. The CDR3 region has the DNA TGTGCCAGCAGCTCCGGGACAGGGCTGAGCAATGAGCAGTTCTTC.

Remarks on this clone: Germline and junction disagree at one end, which may indicate a read error. This chain connects TRBV29-1 to TRBJ1-1; no definite D call. This CDR3 has 12 amino acids. CDR1 and CDR2 from the germline V gene are SQVTM and ANQGSEA. CDR3 DNA sequence: TGCAGCGTCGAAGACAATCCCTATGAAGCTTTCTTT. This encodes CSVEDNPYEAFF.

The chain uses TRBV27 and TRBJ2-1; 8 bases line up with TRBD2. V was clipped by 1 base and J by 0 bases; unmatched bases: 2. Germline-derived CDR1 and CDR2 are MNHEY and SMNVEV (reference sequence). The CDR3 has 16 residues. CDR3 residues: CASSLFSGISYNEQFF. Written as DNA, the CDR3 is TGTGCCAGCAGTTTATTTAGCGGGATCTCCTACAATGAGCAGTTCTTC.

This chain connects TRBV27 to TRBJ2-7; TRBD1 matches at 7 bases. The CDR3 is 15 residues long. CDR1 is MNHEY and CDR2 is SMNVEV in the germline V gene (reference sequence). After removal of 8 bases from V and 1 base from J, the junction contained 11 bases not matched to a gene. In DNA form, the CDR3 reads TGTGCCAGCTCCTTACAGGGGTGGGGATCCTACGAGCAGTACTTC. Protein product: CASSLQGWGSYEQYF.

The rearrangement links TRBV19 to TRBJ1-3; 7 bases agree with TRBD1. CDR3 length: 14 residues. In germline, CDR1 is LNHDA, CDR2 SQIVND (reference sequence). V was pared by 7 bases and J by 3 bases, with 6 bases of the junction left unmatched. The CDR3 loop reads CASKEGADGNTIYF. The CDR3 nucleotides are TGTGCCAGTAAGGAGGGGGCCGATGGAAACACCATATATTTT. The full variable domain, completed using reference TRBV19 and TRBJ1-3, is DGGITQSPKYLFRKEGQNVTLSCEQNLNHDAMYWYRQDPGQGLRLIYYSQIVNDFQKGDIAEGYSVSREKKESFPLTVTSAQKNPTAFYLCASKEGADGNTIYFGEGSWLTVV.

The rearrangement joins TRBV10-3 to TRBJ1-2, with D possibly TRBD1 on 6 matching bases. The V end lost 8 bases, the J end lost 4 bases, and 14 bases lay between the germline ends. Germline lookup yields CDR1 ENHRY and CDR2 SYGVKD. The CDR3 extends over 13 amino acids. As DNA, the CDR3 is TGTGCCATCCTAGCAGGGGCAGGCTATGGCTACACCTTC. Translated, it gives CAILAGAGYGYTF.